The 7 T cell receptor delta chains below come from one sample, sequenced in a study of γδ T cells in repeated Plasmodium falciparum infection. Flow sorting of PBMC yielded separate Vgamma9/Vdelta2+ and Vdelta2-negative gammadelta T cell populations for bulk repertoire analysis. TCRdb repeated clone calling on the multiplex PCR reads with CATT. Of over 90,000 delta-chain clones in the sample, more than 0.85% were seen once. Sequenced input: gamma-delta T cells from blood. The receptor set was obtained from a pool of human donors (malaria-infected and uninfected, not separated).

This clone was seen a few times. A read error likely explains why the TCRdb protein, taken from a much larger clone, differs from this DNA's translation at residue 8; the protein shown is translated from the DNA. Here the CDR3 reads CALGELEPRDYTDKLIF. The CDR3 DNA reads as TGTGCTCTTGGGGAACTAGAGCCACGGGACTACACCGATAAACTCATCTTT. V and J are TRDV1 and TRDJ1; D is unclear. Here the J gene came from matching the DNA to germline, since TCRdb omits it. V lost 0 bases to trimming and J lost 0 bases, with 14 bases between them. Germline V CDR1 and CDR2: TSWWSYY, QGS. The CDR3 runs to 17 residues.

A note on this clone: A far larger clone is only one base removed, so a read error is likely. The same CDR3 arises from other DNA sequences in this sample as well. J is TRDJ1 and V is TRDV2, with 7 bases identical to TRDD3. No J segment appears in TCRdb, so it was assigned here by matching the sequence to germline. This CDR3 has 16 amino acids. V dropped 5 bases and J dropped 3; count of bases not matched to a gene: 14. The germline V gene has CDR1 GEAIGNYY and CDR2 EKD. The CDR3 is CACAAVGDRISDKLIF. In DNA, the CDR3 is TGTGCCTGTGCGGCCGTGGGGGACAGGATATCCGATAAACTCATCTTT.

In regard to this clone: The protein that TCRdb holds for this DNA derives from a much larger clone and differs from the translated DNA at residue 9, which likely indicates a read error; the protein shown here is translated from the DNA. CDR3: CALGELEKPGAKTAQLFF. The DNA of the CDR3 is TGTGCTCTTGGGGAACTCGAGAAGCCGGGGGCTAAGACAGCACAACTCTTCTTT. This rearrangement joins TRDV1 to TRDJ2; possible D gene TRDD3, 5 bases. V gave up 0 bases and J gave up 4 bases, with 18 bases separating them. This CDR3 spans 18 amino acids. Germline V gene sequence: CDR1 TSWWSYY, CDR2 QGS.

Turning to this clone: A far larger clone is one nucleotide away, so this likely arose from a read error. Other nucleotide sequences from this sample produce the same CDR3. The V and J genes are TRDV3 and TRDJ1; D assignment may be TRDD2 or TRDD3 (8 bases each). Trimming removed 2 bases at V and 0 bases at J, with 49 bases between. This CDR3 comprises 26 residues. CDR1 TVYSNPD and CDR2 GDNSRS come from the germline V gene (reference sequence). CDR3 amino acids: CAFGGKPTFLAGGSYSDPPYTDKLIF. The CDR3 DNA reads as TGTGCCTTTGGGGGGAAACCCACCTTCCTAGCTGGGGGAAGTTATTCGGACCCTCCGTACACCGATAAACTCATCTTT.

This clone has only a few counts. TCRdb attributes to this sequence the protein of a much larger clone, which differs from the DNA translation at residue 4; a read error is likely, and the protein displayed is translated from the DNA. The J gene is TRDJ1, the V gene TRDV2, with TRDD3 matching 9 bases. Matching the DNA to germline supplied the J gene, which TCRdb does not give. CDR1 and CDR2 (germline): GEAIGNYY, EKD. The CDR3 is 19 amino acids. V shed 7 bases and J 0 bases; nucleotides not matched to a gene: 20. For the CDR3, the DNA is TGTGCCTGGGAACCCCCTTCAACTGGGGGAAACAAGTACACCGATAAACTCATCTTT. This encodes CAWEPPSTGGNKYTDKLIF.

This clone came up a few times. The protein recorded in TCRdb matches a much larger clone and deviates from this DNA's translation at residue 18, suggesting a read error; the protein here is obtained by translating the DNA. The chain is built from TRDV2 and TRDJ3, with 9 bases lining up with TRDD3. Here the J gene was assigned by germline matching of the DNA, as TCRdb has none. Germline V CDR1 and CDR2: GEAIGNYY, EKD. CDR3 length equals 23 residues. The CDR3 protein is CACDTKTFTGGDKETWDARQMFF. CDR3 DNA sequence: TGTGCCTGTGACACCAAAACTTTCACTGGGGGAGACAAGGAGACCTGGGACGCCCGACAGATGTTTTTC.

As regards this clone: Since a far larger clone is one base different, this is likely a read error. Additional DNA sequences in this sample encode the identical CDR3. The chain employs TRDV2 and TRDJ3; D remains unclear. Assignment of the J gene here rests on matching the DNA to germline, because TCRdb gives none. CDR3 length: 18 amino acids. Trimming removed 1 base from V and 0 bases from J, with 12 bases in between. Germline CDR1 reads GEAIGNYY; CDR2 reads EKD. CDR3 in amino acids: CACDTVSGSSWDTRQMFF. The CDR3 DNA follows: TGTGCCTGTGACACTGTGAGTGGGAGCTCCTGGGACACCCGACAGATGTTTTTC.